The clone carrying this T cell receptor beta chain was seen a handful of times. Employing constant-segment primers, 5'RACE generated TCR alpha and TCR beta cDNA libraries bearing sample barcodes and UMIs. One entry per CDR3 protein, called by TCRdb with MiXCR from the 5' RACE reads. The sample includes tens of thousands of distinct CDR3 sequences, 9.3% seen only once; the top ten take approximately 10%. The data belong to a study of T-cell memory formation after mild COVID-19. Trimming at V came to 4 bases and at J to 6 bases, leaving 12 bases not matched to a gene. The CDR3 has 15 amino acids. Germline V gene data show CDR1 as MGHDK and CDR2 as SYGVNS.

This rearrangement joins TRBV25-1 to TRBJ2-7; 7 bases fit TRBD1. This TCR came from an adult woman who had mild COVID-19 (a few samples of this study predate the infection). Cell type and time point are not known. The sequenced material came from PBMCs or a T cell subset sorted from them (not recorded which). This CDR3 reads CASSVLSDRASEQYF. CDR3 coding DNA: TGTGCCAGCAGTGTCCTGTCAGACAGGGCATCCGAGCAGTACTTC.